Listed below are T cell receptor beta chains from one sample, sequenced in a study of control samples from healthy donors and cancer patients. Profiling relied on immunoSEQ multiplex PCR, and the TCRdb table lists in-frame clones only, not all of them. The sample lists approximately 50,000 clones; over 85% were seen once. Sequenced input: PBMCs. All receptors come from a man aged 25-45 years with colorectal cancer. The conserved cysteine and the conserved F or W are not part of the CDR3 here.

V gene: TRBV5-1
J gene: TRBJ2-1
CDR3 protein: ASSLSRVPPYNEQF

V gene: TRBV10-2
J gene: TRBJ1-6
CDR3 protein: ASSVNPGTGESSPLH

V gene: TRBV4-2
J gene: TRBJ1-1
CDR3 protein: ASSQDKGPVSEAF

V gene: TRBV27
J gene: TRBJ1-4
CDR3 protein: ASSHAATNEKLF

V gene: TRBV6-6
J gene: TRBJ2-1
CDR3 protein: ASSRGYRPLAGGHRGEQF

V gene: TRBV5-1
J gene: TRBJ1-1
CDR3 protein: ASSLDGTSTEAF

V gene: TRBV11-2
J gene: TRBJ2-1
CDR3 protein: ASSLGREDYNEQF

V gene: TRBV10-2
J gene: TRBJ2-7
CDR3 protein: ASSGGAEEQY

V gene: TRBV2
J gene: TRBJ2-1
CDR3 protein: ASSEWDRDTNEQF

V gene: TRBV10-3
J gene: TRBJ2-1
CDR3 protein: AISGRTADNEQF

V gene: TRBV30
J gene: TRBJ1-2
CDR3 protein: AWSPQGLYGYT

V gene: TRBV5-1
J gene: TRBJ2-3
CDR3 protein: ASSLESGGRVDTQY

V gene: TRBV9
J gene: TRBJ1-1
CDR3 protein: ASSDGGGTEAF

V gene: TRBV6-1
J gene: TRBJ2-7
CDR3 protein: ASSEGTESSYEQY

V gene: TRBV6-4
J gene: TRBJ2-1
CDR3 protein: ASSDLGSGEQF

V gene: TRBV12-3/TRBV12-4
J gene: TRBJ2-3
CDR3 protein: ASRIYSTDTQY

V gene: TRBV5-6
J gene: TRBJ1-5
CDR3 protein: ASSWGTGFNQPQH

V gene: TRBV5-4
J gene: TRBJ2-3
CDR3 protein: ASSLRRVPDTQY

V gene: TRBV19
J gene: TRBJ1-5
CDR3 protein: ASSISTHYSNQPQH

V gene: TRBV5-4
J gene: TRBJ2-1
CDR3 protein: ASSQYRLNYNEQF

V gene: TRBV7-2
J gene: TRBJ1-5
CDR3 protein: ASSLAGQGLEPQH

V gene: TRBV11-2
J gene: TRBJ2-7
CDR3 protein: ASSFRGEEQY

V gene: TRBV6-5
J gene: TRBJ1-6
CDR3 protein: ASTFGGTGYSPLH

V gene: TRBV10-2
J gene: TRBJ2-6
CDR3 protein: ASAGRQGASGANVLT

V gene: TRBV11-2
J gene: TRBJ2-3
CDR3 protein: ASSLVGTSGGTDTQY

V gene: TRBV5-5
J gene: TRBJ2-3
CDR3 protein: ASSLDRGTDTQY

V gene: TRBV9
J gene: TRBJ2-3
CDR3 protein: ASSPTLYRTDTQY

V gene: TRBV7-2
J gene: TRBJ1-1
CDR3 protein: ASSSPGGVAEAF

V gene: TRBV11-2
J gene: TRBJ2-7
CDR3 protein: ASSLEGGHPYEQY

V gene: TRBV19
J gene: TRBJ1-1
CDR3 protein: ASSLGQGEVVNTEAF

V gene: TRBV19
J gene: TRBJ1-1
CDR3 protein: ASSNGQGARPTEAF

V gene: TRBV7-9
J gene: TRBJ1-4
CDR3 protein: ASSSSGTGEKLF

V gene: TRBV19
J gene: TRBJ1-6
CDR3 protein: ASSYTGGSGHSPLH

V gene: TRBV6-2/TRBV6-3
J gene: TRBJ1-5
CDR3 protein: ASRPLRGPPSNQPQH

V gene: TRBV7-2
J gene: TRBJ2-3
CDR3 protein: ASSTVQRGAFLLTDTQY

V gene: TRBV2
J gene: TRBJ1-4
CDR3 protein: ASSARTATNEKLF

V gene: TRBV7-2
J gene: TRBJ2-3
CDR3 protein: ASSLRDPATDTQY

V gene: TRBV4-1
J gene: TRBJ2-5
CDR3 protein: ASSQVLDYEETQY

V gene: TRBV5-1
J gene: TRBJ1-1
CDR3 protein: ASSLGPGLNTEAF

V gene: TRBV7-2
J gene: TRBJ2-7
CDR3 protein: ASSSGTALDEQY

V gene: TRBV4-2
J gene: TRBJ2-2
CDR3 protein: ASSLERGSTGELF

V gene: TRBV18
J gene: TRBJ1-1
CDR3 protein: ASSPLDEAF

V gene: TRBV2
J gene: TRBJ2-4
CDR3 protein: ASGGNLAKNIQY

V gene: TRBV13
J gene: TRBJ2-7
CDR3 protein: ASSLGGPGAGGVLSYEQY

V gene: TRBV6-5
J gene: TRBJ2-7
CDR3 protein: ASSWTGRSYEQY

V gene: TRBV18
J gene: TRBJ1-5
CDR3 protein: ASSLEEYQPQH

V gene: TRBV18
J gene: TRBJ1-6
CDR3 protein: ASTSWYRERGSPLH

V gene: TRBV4-3
J gene: TRBJ1-1
CDR3 protein: ASSQGTGGVHTEAF

V gene: TRBV2
J gene: TRBJ1-1
CDR3 protein: ASKREHGPNTEAF

V gene: TRBV24-1
J gene: TRBJ1-6
CDR3 protein: ATSDLTPCRALH

V gene: TRBV3-1/TRBV3-2
J gene: TRBJ2-3
CDR3 protein: ASSQDRTGGGTDTQY

V gene: TRBV7-2
J gene: TRBJ2-2
CDR3 protein: ASSFSGFTGELF

V gene: TRBV4-3
J gene: TRBJ2-2
CDR3 protein: ASSQGRASTGELF

V gene: TRBV10-3
J gene: TRBJ1-2
CDR3 protein: AISGDRQPHNYGYT

V gene: TRBV6-5
J gene: TRBJ2-7
CDR3 protein: ASSPGDREVYEQY